What follows is one TCR beta chain and its context. What it binds is unknown. The sample originates from a study of healthy donors' naive CD4 and CD8 T cells. The study's findings and limits: Around 13% of CD4/CD8 propensity variance appeared explained by V, J and CDR3 charge. Bias from naive T cell homeostatic proliferation was not addressed. Reportedly, most V and J gene segments showed naive CD4+ versus CD8+ bias.

The CDR3 sequence is 13 residues long. V was clipped by 1 base and J by 5 bases, with 11 bases between them. Germline lookup yields CDR1 SQVTM and CDR2 ANQGSEA. A linear amplification protocol produced the TCR libraries from roughly 480 ng of total RNA. TCRdb reanalysed the reads using MiXCR and keeps one entry per CDR3 protein. The sample records around 200,000 distinct CDR3 sequences, around three quarters being singletons. Sequencing used naive CD4+ and CD8+ T cells sorted from blood, pooled from several donors. The V and J genes are TRBV29-1 and TRBJ2-5; D may match TRBD1 or TRBD2 (6 bases each). The TCR comes from a pool of human donors in good health; the sample pools cells from several healthy donors. CDR3 residues: CSVEVGGRETQYF. CDR3 coding DNA: TGCAGCGTTGAAGTAGGGGGGCGGGAGACCCAGTACTTC.